The rows below give T cell receptor beta chains drawn from one sample of a study of T-cell memory formation after mild COVID-19. TCRdb independently ran MiXCR on the 5' RACE reads; one entry per CDR3 protein. Of fewer than 250,000 distinct CDR3 sequences in the sample, 15% were seen once. Input material: PBMCs or a T cell subset sorted from them (not recorded which). Receptors were obtained from an adult woman who had mild COVID-19 (a few samples of this study predate the infection). Cell type and time point are not known. The CDR3 runs from the conserved cysteine through the conserved F or W. D genes are given only for firm matches. The size entry is marked missing in some rows and otherwise reads once, few, many or a size class.

D gene	V gene	J gene	clone size	CDR3 protein	CDR3 DNA
NA	TRBV29-1	TRBJ1-1	NA	CSVAGNMNTEAFF	TGCAGCGTTGCGGGAAACATGAACACTGAAGCTTTCTTT
TRBD2	TRBV6-5	TRBJ2-1	few	CASSYILLAGEHNEQFF	TGTGCCAGCAGTTACATCCTACTAGCGGGAGAGCACAATGAGCAGTTCTTC
NA	TRBV19	TRBJ2-6	NA	CASIDTHSGANVLTF	TGTGCCAGTATCGACACTCACTCTGGGGCCAACGTCCTGACTTTC
TRBD1	TRBV7-2	TRBJ2-5	few	CASSSKPGQGLETQYF	TGTGCCAGCAGCTCAAAACCGGGACAGGGTTTAGAGACCCAGTACTTC
TRBD2	TRBV7-9	TRBJ2-3	few	CASSLTGLAVTSTDTQYF	TGTGCCAGCAGCTTAACCGGACTAGCGGTCACTAGCACAGATACGCAGTATTTT
NA	TRBV3-1	TRBJ2-7	few	CASSQSDTMFHEQYF	TGTGCCAGCAGCCAATCCGACACGATGTTCCACGAGCAGTACTTC
NA	TRBV5-1	TRBJ2-5	NA	CASSPQHISQETQYF	TGCGCCAGCAGCCCACAACATATTTCCCAAGAGACCCAGTACTTC
NA	TRBV20-1	TRBJ1-1	few	CSASAAGPQTEAFF	TGCAGTGCTAGCGCCGCGGGGCCGCAAACTGAAGCTTTCTTT
NA	TRBV11-3	TRBJ1-3	NA	CASSLDRLNTIYF	TGTGCCAGCAGCTTAGATCGCTTGAACACCATATATTTT
NA	TRBV6-5	TRBJ1-1	NA	CASRRVKYTEAFF	TGTGCCAGCAGGAGGGTGAAGTACACTGAAGCTTTCTTT
NA	TRBV6-2/TRBV6-3	TRBJ2-7	few	CASGRGRYEQYF	TGTGCCAGCGGAAGGGGCCGGTACGAGCAGTACTTC
NA	TRBV24-1	TRBJ2-3	few	CATVSGRSTDTQYF	TGTGCCACTGTGTCCGGGAGAAGCACAGATACGCAGTATTTT
TRBD1	TRBV7-9	TRBJ2-5	NA	CASIYNPTGVQETQYF	TGTGCCAGCATCTACAACCCGACAGGGGTCCAAGAGACCCAGTACTTC
NA	TRBV7-2	TRBJ1-5	many	CASSLNVGNQPQHF	TGTGCCAGCAGCCTAAACGTCGGCAATCAGCCCCAGCATTTT
NA	TRBV12-3/TRBV12-4	TRBJ2-6	NA	CASSPPDFSSGANVLTF	TGTGCCAGCAGTCCACCGGACTTTAGCTCTGGGGCCAACGTCCTGACTTTC
TRBD2	TRBV20-1	TRBJ2-4	few	CSAKRELALHIQYF	TGCAGTGCCAAGAGGGAACTAGCGCTCCACATTCAGTACTTC
TRBD1	TRBV5-1	TRBJ2-7	many	CASSPRQGHEQYF	TGCGCCAGCAGCCCGAGACAGGGCCACGAGCAGTACTTC
NA	TRBV10-3	TRBJ1-2	few	CAISESQAWVNYGYTF	TGTGCCATCAGTGAGTCCCAGGCTTGGGTGAACTATGGCTACACCTTC
TRBD2	TRBV7-6	TRBJ2-3	once	CASSDSGRGTDTQYF	TGTGCCAGCAGCGATAGCGGGAGGGGCACAGATACGCAGTATTTT
NA	TRBV7-9	TRBJ2-2	NA	CASSRGGPPGGELFF	TGTGCCAGCAGCCGCGGGGGCCCCCCGGGCGGGGAGCTGTTTTTT
TRBD2	TRBV7-4	TRBJ2-3	few	CASSSPKRGSGTDTQYF	TGTGCCAGCAGCTCCCCGAAACGCGGGAGTGGGACAGATACGCAGTATTTT
TRBD1	TRBV7-8	TRBJ1-4	once	CASSHGQGNEKLFF	TGTGCCAGCAGTCACGGACAGGGGAATGAAAAACTGTTTTTT
NA	TRBV9	TRBJ2-1	few	CASSVRLATSSYNEQFF	TGTGCCAGCAGCGTTCGGCTAGCGACAAGCTCCTACAATGAGCAGTTCTTC
TRBD2	TRBV5-1	TRBJ2-5	NA	CASTASGGETQYF	TGCGCCAGCACCGCGAGCGGGGGGGAGACCCAGTACTTC
NA	TRBV20-1	TRBJ1-1	few	CSGSENTEAFF	TGCAGTGGTTCAGAGAACACTGAAGCTTTCTTT
TRBD1	TRBV11-2	TRBJ2-1	NA	CASSLQDRGPLEQFF	TGTGCCAGCAGCCTGCAGGACAGGGGCCCCCTTGAGCAGTTCTTC
NA	TRBV5-1	TRBJ1-1	few	CASRTTERNTEAFF	TGCGCCAGCAGGACAACTGAGAGGAACACTGAAGCTTTCTTT
NA	TRBV29-1	TRBJ2-1	many	CSVDRVGNAGEQFF	TGCAGCGTTGATAGGGTGGGCAATGCGGGTGAGCAGTTCTTC
NA	TRBV4-1	TRBJ2-1	NA	CASSLQMGEREQFF	TGCGCCAGCAGCCTACAAATGGGGGAGAGAGAGCAGTTCTTC
TRBD1	TRBV3-1	TRBJ2-7	NA	CASSQDLTGTGFYEQYF	TGTGCCAGCAGCCAAGACTTAACCGGGACAGGTTTCTACGAGCAGTACTTC
NA	TRBV7-9	TRBJ2-7	NA	CASSSNSPHEQYF	TGTGCCAGCAGCTCGAACTCCCCCCACGAGCAGTACTTC
NA	TRBV3-1	TRBJ1-5	NA	CASSSHAHVDQPQHF	TGTGCCAGCAGCTCCCACGCTCATGTCGATCAGCCCCAGCATTTT
NA	TRBV2	TRBJ2-3	few	CAGRGGIGRDTQYF	TGTGCCGGCAGAGGGGGTATTGGCCGAGATACGCAGTATTTT
NA	TRBV15	TRBJ2-7	NA	CATSSGGRGYEQYF	TGTGCCACCAGCAGTGGGGGCAGGGGTTACGAGCAGTACTTC
TRBD2	TRBV4-1	TRBJ2-3	NA	CASSQGLAGAPTDTQYF	TGCGCCAGCAGCCAGGGACTAGCGGGGGCCCCCACAGATACGCAGTATTTT
TRBD2	TRBV7-3	TRBJ2-1	few	CASSSPGLAGGLNEQFF	TGTGCCAGCAGCTCCCCGGGACTAGCGGGAGGCCTCAATGAGCAGTTCTTC
NA	TRBV18	TRBJ1-5	few	CASSSGIPGNQPQHF	TGTGCCAGCTCGAGCGGAATCCCTGGCAATCAGCCCCAGCATTTT
NA	TRBV7-3	TRBJ1-3	many	CASSLDAGNTIYF	TGTGCCAGCAGCTTAGACGCCGGAAACACCATATATTTT
NA	TRBV2	TRBJ1-1	few	CASSGQMNTEAFF	TGTGCCAGCAGCGGACAGATGAACACTGAAGCTTTCTTT
NA	TRBV24-1	TRBJ2-1	NA	CATSRTAGRGNEQFF	TGTGCCACCAGCCGGACCGCCGGTCGGGGGAATGAGCAGTTCTTC
NA	TRBV11-2	TRBJ2-6	NA	CASSSIFGLPGANVLTF	TGTGCCAGCAGCTCCATCTTCGGACTACCTGGGGCCAACGTCCTGACTTTC
TRBD1	TRBV9	TRBJ1-6	NA	CASSPRQGAGDSPLHF	TGTGCCAGCAGCCCGCGACAGGGGGCTGGGGATTCACCCCTCCACTTT
NA	TRBV5-5	TRBJ2-6	many	CASSLTRADSGANVLTF	TGTGCCAGCAGCCTGACCCGGGCCGACTCTGGGGCCAACGTCCTGACTTTC
TRBD2	TRBV5-1	TRBJ2-7	NA	CASRRTSTSGSSYEQYF	TGCGCCAGCAGGCGTACGTCGACTAGCGGGAGCTCCTACGAGCAGTACTTC
TRBD1	TRBV5-1	TRBJ2-1	many	CASSFDRVYNEQFF	TGCGCCAGCAGCTTCGACAGGGTCTACAATGAGCAGTTCTTC
NA	TRBV2	TRBJ1-5	NA	CASRSQLKSNQPQHF	TGTGCCAGCAGATCACAGCTGAAGAGCAATCAGCCCCAGCATTTT
TRBD1	TRBV19	TRBJ1-1	few	CASSIGDRATEAFF	TGTGCCAGTAGTATCGGGGACAGGGCCACTGAAGCTTTCTTT
NA	TRBV3-1	TRBJ2-1	few	CASSPQGYEQFF	TGTGCCAGCAGCCCACAGGGATATGAGCAGTTCTTC